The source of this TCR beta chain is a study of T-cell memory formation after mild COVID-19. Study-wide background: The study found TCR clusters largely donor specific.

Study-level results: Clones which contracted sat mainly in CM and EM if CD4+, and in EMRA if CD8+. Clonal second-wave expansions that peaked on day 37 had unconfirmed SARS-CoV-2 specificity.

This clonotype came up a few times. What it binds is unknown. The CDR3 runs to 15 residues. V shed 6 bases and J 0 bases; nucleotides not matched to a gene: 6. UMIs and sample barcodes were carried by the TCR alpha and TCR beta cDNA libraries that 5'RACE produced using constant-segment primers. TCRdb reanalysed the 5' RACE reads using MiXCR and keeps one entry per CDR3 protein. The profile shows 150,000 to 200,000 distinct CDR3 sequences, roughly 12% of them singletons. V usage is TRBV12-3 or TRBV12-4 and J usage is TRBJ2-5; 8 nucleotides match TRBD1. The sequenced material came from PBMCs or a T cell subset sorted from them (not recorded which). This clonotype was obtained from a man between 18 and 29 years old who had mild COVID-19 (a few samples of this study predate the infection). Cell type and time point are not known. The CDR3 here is CASRWGQADQETQYF. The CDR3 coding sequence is TGTGCCAGCAGATGGGGACAGGCTGACCAAGAGACCCAGTACTTC.